The entry below gives a single TCR beta chain sequence along with its context. Its cognate antigen has yet to be identified. No much larger clonotype is one base removed from it; base qualities were not supplied. At the junction V is shortened by 7 bases and J by 0 bases, with 10 bases in between. The germline V gene yields MNHEY for CDR1 and SVGAGI for CDR2. From the cysteine through the phenylalanine, the CDR3 covers 14 amino acids. CDR3 DNA is the only sequence kept; it has 42 bases, read in frame from the first base. These data are taken from a study of cytomegalovirus exposure and HLA in healthy donors listed by TCRdb under 2017. Turning to the overall study: An earlier analysis of approximately 600 of the donors reported about 250 Gb of sequence data and 100 million to 140 million unique TCR beta sequences from roughly 200 million T cells. An early release covering 500 to 750 HLA-typed donors comprised approximately 300 gigabases of sequencing data and roughly 86 million unique TCR sequences. Of the roughly 400 genotyped donors, 81% were placed in the genetic ancestry cluster associated with self-reported Caucasian donors. The study aimed to test whether signatures of past pathogen exposure could be identified by cataloging public T cell receptors. The study used immunosequencing to profile the T cell repertoires of approximately 650 subjects and linked those repertoires to cytomegalovirus serostatus. A separate validation cohort of approximately 130 different subjects was used in addition to the roughly 670-subject first cohort. High-throughput TCR immunosequencing, statistical association of individual TCRs with disease status, and machine learning were combined to predict cytomegalovirus infection status. To study patterns of TCR occurrence, a later analysis re-analyzed previously published TCR beta repertoires from 700 or so donors and added high-resolution HLA genotyping. Rather than drawing on any new phenotypic data, the later analysis identified candidate immune exposures from TCR beta sequences and the way those sequences occurred across donors. An earlier analysis of fewer than 750 of the donors used high-throughput TCR beta sequencing to judge whether each TCR beta V gene segment behaved as functional or pseudogenic. Donor age, sex, ethnicity and CMV serostatus were compiled together with the repertoire data. Genome-wide SNP genotypes for about 65% of the roughly 700 donors were used in a later genetic analysis, which treated that subset as a discovery cohort. All discovery cohort repertoires had been generated using a single sequencing platform. Both class I and class II loci were covered by HLA typing, at four-digit resolution. The number of donors typed differed by locus, with roughly 629-640 for A, B, C, DRB1 and DQB1, around 500 for DQA1, over 600 for DPA1, and around 430 for DPB1. Four to six DR-DQ haplotypes were handled as single units for association and clustering, since linkage in the cohort was strong. Among about 400 genotyped donors of the cohort, an average of approximately 200,000 unique TCR beta nucleotide sequences was sequenced per donor, of which about 18% were non-productive.

The cohort consisted of 600 to 700 healthy bone marrow donors. At the time of sampling, every cohort member was nominally healthy, though immune exposures that went unrecorded were likely present. The donor tested CMV seropositive, placing the donor among the 250 to 350 seropositive members of the cohort. A peripheral blood sample was provided by each donor, and peripheral blood mononuclear cells were used for TCR beta sequencing. Genomic DNA was extracted from the blood cell samples with the Qiagen DNeasy Blood Extraction Kit. Study-wide findings and limitations: The 87-base-pair reads could not distinguish some IMGT-functional V segments, including TRBV6-2 and TRBV6-3, so those segments were excluded. In a later analysis, several top co-occurrence clusters were reported to appear linked to parvovirus B19, influenza, CMV and Epstein-Barr virus. For the cohort, immune exposure information was limited to CMV serostatus. In a later analysis, HLA-associated TCR beta chains showed more clonal expansion and lower generation probabilities than non-associated chains that were equally common. A further reported finding was that TCR beta sequences accurately predicted the HLA-A and HLA-B alleles for most subjects in the first cohort. The cohort was sequenced for TCR beta chains only, and without alpha or paired-chain data the features that could be detected were limited. A later genetic analysis reported fewer N-insertions in productive TCRs among donors in an Asian-associated ancestry cluster than the roughly 620-donor mean. Cytomegalovirus status was reported to be diagnosed by the classifier with high specificity and sensitivity in both the original and validation cohorts. Most CMV-associated TCR beta chains appeared to be HLA-restricted in a later analysis, and the HLA associations seemed to be driven largely by CMV exposure. Across donors, most TCR sequences were observed very rarely, whereas some public TCRs were present in many individuals. Sequencing depth was assumed to be roughly uniform across donors in the presence/absence analyses, though that assumption may not hold. At a false discovery rate of 0.05, a later analysis linked roughly 17,000 TCR beta sequences to specific HLA alleles. A group of highly shared sequence variants was considered likely to be a technical artifact of the sequencing pipeline. When HLA alleles, especially DR and DQ, strongly co-occurred, attributing TCR associations to individual alleles was difficult. A total of 150 to 200 TCR beta chains were listed by the study as associated with cytomegalovirus. According to the authors, the approach could potentially be generalized to other disease states and immunological phenotypes. In vitro tests confirmed that three of the cytomegalovirus-associated TCR beta chains recognize cytomegalovirus antigens. In an earlier analysis of around 600 of the donors, most TCR beta V segments appeared in productive rearrangements about 87% or about 30% of the time, broadly matching IMGT annotations. An association between a missense DCLRE1C variant and V-gene and J-gene trimming of TCR beta chains was found in a later genetic analysis and replicated in an independent cohort. Correlated functional status among segregating V segments might be attributable to linkage disequilibrium, but an unknown experimental factor could not be ruled out. According to a later analysis, TCR association rates differed among HLA loci, with DRB1 alleles showing the most associated TCRs and HLA-C alleles showing the fewest. Because HLA typing was missing for some donors at each locus, association tests included only the typed subset. Because counts were too low, under 20 rarely observed V segments, including chromosome 9 orphons, were left out of the earlier analysis of 587 of the donors.

Library construction relied on the immunoSEQ multiplex PCR assay. The multiplex PCR relied on a mix of 60 forward primers for TCR Vbeta segments and 13 reverse primers for TCR Jbeta segments. A multiplex PCR assay on genomic DNA amplified the CDR3 region of rearranged TCR beta genes. On the Illumina HiSeq System, the amplified TCR beta libraries were sequenced as 87-base-pair reads. Processing in the source paper ran as follows. A later analysis counted some 80 million unique TCR beta chains across the 666 repertoires, and some 11 million of these chains were shared by at least two donors. To remove PCR and sequencing errors, raw reads were error-corrected and collapsed into unique sequences using a nearest-neighbor algorithm that merged closely related sequences. To assign V, D and J gene segments, CDR3 sequences were aligned to IMGT reference sequences. For a sequence to be retained, a match of at least six nucleotides was required to both a V gene segment and a J gene segment. A rearrangement was called productive if the CDR3 had no stop codons and remained in frame with V and J, and every other rearrangement was called non-productive. Following IMGT convention, CDR3 was defined as the stretch from the second conserved V-encoded cysteine to the conserved J-encoded phenylalanine. In an earlier analysis of approximately 500 of the donors, sequences lacking an unambiguous match to a single V gene segment were excluded. An earlier analysis of about 590 of the donors classified V segments as functional when productive rearrangements were above 56.7% and as segregating when the standard deviation between donors was above 5%. To diagnose cytomegalovirus status from the catalog of TCR beta chain sequences, a statistical classification framework was built. V and J gene assignment, in a later analysis, came from comparing TCR nucleotide sequences with IMGT/GENE-DB human TR gene sequences. Using the TCRdist pipeline, a later analysis assigned CDR3 sequences along with most-parsimonious VDJ recombination scenarios. In a later analysis, each TCR beta chain was defined by its CDR3 amino acid sequence together with its V-gene family, and reads lacking a unique V-gene family were excluded. In a later analysis, 450 to 600 highly shared, low-generation-probability nucleotide sequences were removed to address suspected cross-contamination and a sequencing artifact. In a later analysis, a clonal expansion index was calculated for each public chain from normalized within-repertoire ranks of inferred template counts. A later analysis computed generation probabilities with a VDJ recombination model fitted to out-of-frame rearrangements, and checked the results against IGoR. In a later analysis, TCR-TCR, TCR-HLA and TCR-CMV co-occurrence was scored with hypergeometric tests, and a repertoire-size bias correction was applied to TCR pairs. False discovery rates were estimated in a later analysis by permuting HLA or CMV assignments 20 times. A later analysis grouped co-occurring TCRs with DBSCAN, adding TCRdist sequence similarity when clustering within HLA-allele-positive subsets. Repertoires with fewer than 30,000 or more than 120,000 public chains, plus five repertoires with anomalous nucleotide sharing, were excluded from co-occurrence clustering. As stored in TCRdb, this immuneACCESS dataset retains in-frame rearrangements with V and J assigned. A fraction of the clones does not appear; measured against another copy, unresolved V genes explain less than half of the discrepancy, and the remainder lacks a known reason. The DNA was the basis for D and trimming; V, J and clone size are from that table. This sample lists some 100,000 clones; around 75% were detected once. The ten largest account for approximately 4.3% of the sample.

Specimen: PBMCs. The TCR was taken from a woman younger than 35 in good health and CMV-seropositive. The chain links TRBV6-5 with TRBJ1-5; TRBD1 could be the D gene, as 5 bases match. The CDR3 protein is CASTGIYSNQPQHF. The nucleotide sequence reads as follows: TGTGCCAGCACAGGGATTTATAGCAATCAGCCCCAGCATTTT.